These 10 T cell receptor beta chains were sequenced from one sample in a study of cytomegalovirus exposure and HLA in healthy donors. Vbeta (60) and Jbeta (13) primers were used in the PCR. Using immunoSEQ multiplex PCR, the repertoire was profiled, and TCRdb retains in-frame clones only, with some absent. The data contain roughly 200,000 clones, 81% of them singletons. Sequencing was performed on PBMCs. The receptors here all came from a man in his forties or fifties in good health and CMV-seropositive.

CDR3 bases: TGTGCCAGCTCACCTTTGACAGGGAACCAAGAGACCCAGTACTTC. The encoded protein is CASSPLTGNQETQYF. The rearrangement joins TRBV18 to TRBJ2-5, with TRBD1 matching 7 bases. CDR3 size: 15 residues. From germline, CDR1 is KGHSH and CDR2 LQKENI. V trimming: 3 bases; J trimming: 0 bases; junction bases outside the gene matches: 4.

This chain uses TRBV5-1 with TRBJ1-1; D might be TRBD1 (6 bases). V was clipped by 4 bases and J by 0 bases, with 19 bases between them. Germline CDR1 is SGHRS and CDR2 is YFSETQ. The CDR3 consists of 17 residues. CDR3 nucleotides: TGCGCCAGCAGCAGGGATCAGGGGTGGCGAATGAACACTGAAGCTTTCTTT. Translating it yields CASSRDQGWRMNTEAFF. The full variable domain, rest sourced from reference TRBV5-1 and TRBJ1-1, is KAGVTQTPRYLIKTRGQQVTLSCSPISGHRSVSWYQQTPGQGLQFLFEYFSETQRNKGNFPGRFSGRQFSNSRSEMNVSTLELGDSALYLCASSRDQGWRMNTEAFFGQGTRLTVV.

The J gene is TRBJ1-1, the V gene TRBV6-6; D is perhaps TRBD1 (6 bases). The CDR3 covers 13 residues. Trimming cost V 6 bases and J 2 bases, with 10 bases left between them. Germline CDR1 is MNHNY and CDR2 is SVGAGI (reference sequence). CDR3 coding DNA: TGTGCCAGCAGCCTCAGGGGAAACACTGAAGCTTTCTTT. This translates into CASSLRGNTEAFF.

The gene calls are TRBV28 and TRBJ2-7, with a possible D match to TRBD1 (5 bases). Germline V gene lookup returns CDR1 MDHEN and CDR2 SYDVKM. This CDR3 region has 15 residues. V was pared by 4 bases and J by 3 bases, with 16 bases between. The CDR3 is CASSSPGKGNYEQYF. The DNA for the CDR3 is TGTGCCAGCAGTTCCCCAGGGAAGGGGAACTACGAGCAGTACTTC.

This clone was found once. The chain carries TRBV7-9 and TRBJ2-1; 9 bases line up with TRBD1. The CDR3 extends over 14 amino acids. The junction had 5 bases not matched to a gene; V was cut back by 5 bases and J by 6 bases. The germline gives CDR1 SEHNR, CDR2 FQNEAQ (reference sequence). The CDR3 reads CASSNRGRINEQFF. CDR3 DNA sequence: TGTGCCAGCAGCAACAGGGGGCGGATCAATGAGCAGTTCTTC.

The J gene is TRBJ2-7, the V gene TRBV6-6, with a weak D call TRBD2 (5 bases). Germline V gives CDR1 MNHNY, CDR2 SVGAGI (reference sequence). This CDR3 has 14 residues. V was trimmed by 3 bases and J by 1 base, leaving 10 bases between them. The CDR3 here is CASSYAGSSYEQYF. DNA of the CDR3: TGTGCCAGCAGTTATGCGGGTTCATCCTACGAGCAGTACTTC.

The gene calls are TRBV30 and TRBJ1-5, with TRBD1 matching 7 bases. The germline V gene encodes CDR1 GTSNPN and CDR2 SVGIG (reference sequence). This CDR3 region has 14 residues. V dropped 2 bases and J dropped 6; count of bases not matched to a gene: 7. The CDR3 region has the DNA TGTGCCTGGAGTCGGGACAGTGAGGGTCAGCCCCAGCATTTT. Its protein product is CAWSRDSEGQPQHF.

This chain links TRBV2 with TRBJ2-1; TRBD2 aligns across 11 bases. The CDR3 is 15 residues long. The V and J ends lost 6 bases and 4 bases, in that order; junction bases with no gene match: 5. Germline lookup yields CDR1 SNHLY and CDR2 FYNNEI. In DNA form, the CDR3 reads TGTGCCAGCAGGCTAATAGCGGGAGGGTACAATGAGCAGTTCTTC. Translation: CASRLIAGGYNEQFF.

This chain joins TRBV6-6 and TRBJ2-2; tentative D call: TRBD1 (6 bases). Trimming took 2 bases from V and 5 from J, leaving 9 bases between them. This CDR3 region has 14 residues. Germline V gene data show CDR1 as MNHNY and CDR2 as SVGAGI (reference sequence). DNA for the CDR3: TGTGCCAGCAGTTACGGGGGCCCTACCGGGGAGCTGTTTTTT. As protein: CASSYGGPTGELFF.

In its sample, this clone was seen once. The chain combines TRBV7-9 with TRBJ2-1; tentatively, D is TRBD2 (5 bases). Per germline, CDR1 SEHNR and CDR2 FQNEAQ (reference sequence). The CDR3 is 14 amino acids. V dropped 2 bases and J dropped 2 bases, with 7 bases sitting between them. The CDR3 region has the DNA TGTGCCAGCAGCTTAACGGGAACCTACAATGAGCAGTTCTTC. Amino acids: CASSLTGTYNEQFF.